The next 22 T cell receptor beta chains were all read from a single sample in a study of CD8+ T cells in alopecia areata. Sequencing relied on a cDNA template that was reverse transcribed from extracted RNA. TCRdb's copy holds only in-frame clones and misses some; the assay was immunoSEQ multiplex PCR. The table lists 220,000 or so clones, 57% of them singletons, with approximately 0.44% in the top ten. This specimen consisted of CD4+ T cells sorted from blood, obtained at week 0. These receptors all stem from a human donor with alopecia areata.

In DNA form, the CDR3 reads TGCAGCCCGACAGGGGCCTCGGGGCAGTTCTTC. As protein: CSPTGASGQFF. The chain joins TRBV29-1 to TRBJ2-1; 8 bases line up with TRBD1. Per germline, CDR1 SQVTM and CDR2 ANQGSEA. The CDR3 consists of 11 residues. After removal of 8 bases from V and 12 bases from J, the junction contained 9 bases not matched to a gene.

The V gene is TRBV30, the J gene TRBJ2-3; 8 positions agree with TRBD1. Germline V gives CDR1 GTSNPN, CDR2 SVGIG (reference sequence). After removal of 3 bases from V and 7 bases from J, the junction contained 6 bases not matched to a gene. This CDR3 is built from 13 residues. CDR3 amino acids: CAWRKTGAHTQYF. The CDR3 region has the DNA TGTGCCTGGAGGAAGACAGGGGCCCATACGCAGTATTTT. The full variable domain, with the rest looked up from reference TRBV30 and TRBJ2-3, is SQTIHQWPATLVQPVGSPLSLECTVEGTSNPNLYWYRQAAGRGLQLLFYSVGIGQISSEVPQNLSASRPQDRQFILSSKKLLLSDSGFYLCAWRKTGAHTQYFGPGTRLTVL.

The chain has TRBV5-1 and TRBJ1-1, with 9 nucleotides matching TRBD1. CDR1 SGHRS and CDR2 YFSETQ come from the germline V gene. The length of the CDR3 is 16 residues. V lost 1 base and J lost 1; bases outside the gene matches: 5. The CDR3 DNA reads TGCGCCAGCAGCTTGAAAGCGACAGGGGGGAACACTGAAGCTTTCTTT. The encoded protein is CASSLKATGGNTEAFF.

This clone was detected only a few times. This chain links TRBV27 with TRBJ1-1, with no clear D. The V gene lost 2 bases and the J gene lost 5 bases, with 9 bases spanning the gap. This CDR3 contains 13 residues. Germline values: CDR1 MNHEY, CDR2 SMNVEV (reference sequence). CDR3 sequence: CASSLESWTEAFF. The CDR3 nucleotides are TGTGCCAGCAGTTTAGAGAGTTGGACTGAAGCTTTCTTT.

V and J are TRBV5-1 and TRBJ2-6, with 9 nucleotides matching TRBD1. The CDR3 extends over 18 amino acids. CDR1 and CDR2 from the germline V gene are SGHRS and YFSETQ. V lost 4 bases to trimming and J lost 1 base; unmatched junction nucleotides: 9. The CDR3 nucleotides read TGCGCCAGCAGCCGGCGGGACAGGGCCACATCTGGGGCCAACGTCCTGACTTTC. As protein: CASSRRDRATSGANVLTF.

This clone was observed a few times. The chain uses TRBV5-1 and TRBJ2-1; D not resolved. The germline V gene has CDR1 SGHRS and CDR2 YFSETQ. With 0 bases removed from V and 0 bases from J, the gap between germline ends came to 10 bases. This CDR3 is built from 16 residues. The CDR3 reads CASSLADRSSYNEQFF. The CDR3 coding sequence is TGCGCCAGCAGCTTGGCCGACCGTAGCTCCTACAATGAGCAGTTCTTC.

This chain joins TRBV7-9 and TRBJ2-1; 11 bases map to TRBD2. The length of the CDR3 is 17 residues. The J segment lost 6 bases and the V segment lost 5 bases, leaving 12 bases of the junction unmatched. The germline V gene encodes CDR1 SEHNR and CDR2 FQNEAQ (reference sequence). The CDR3 sequence is CASSANLLAGVFNEQFF. CDR3 bases: TGTGCCAGCAGCGCCAACCTACTAGCGGGGGTCTTCAATGAGCAGTTCTTC.

This CDR3 is CASSRDRDAGNTIYF. CDR3 in DNA: TGTGCCAGTAGTCGCGACAGGGATGCTGGAAACACCATATATTTT. This chain links TRBV19 with TRBJ1-3, with 7 positions matching TRBD1. Germline CDR1 LNHDA, CDR2 SQIVND (reference sequence). V dropped 5 bases and J dropped 2; count of bases not matched to a gene: 6. The CDR3 is 15 amino acids. The full variable domain, rest sourced from reference TRBV19 and TRBJ1-3, is DGGITQSPKYLFRKEGQNVTLSCEQNLNHDAMYWYRQDPGQGLRLIYYSQIVNDFQKGDIAEGYSVSREKKESFPLTVTSAQKNPTAFYLCASSRDRDAGNTIYFGEGSWLTVV.

The chain links TRBV7-8 to TRBJ2-7, with D unclear. CDR1 and CDR2 from the germline V gene are SGHVS and FQNEAQ. V lost 5 bases and J lost 4, with 21 bases in between. The CDR3 is 16 amino acids. The CDR3 bases are TGTGCCAGCAGCCGCCCTAGAAACCGTGACTTATACGAGCAGTACTTC. It translates to CASSRPRNRDLYEQYF. The variable domain in full, with the rest retrieved from reference TRBV7-8 and TRBJ2-7, is GAGVSQSPRYKVAKRGQDVALRCDPISGHVSLFWYQQALGQGPEFLTYFQNEAQLDKSGLPSDRFFAERPEGSVSTLKIQRTQQEDSAVYLCASSRPRNRDLYEQYFGPGTRLTVT.

This clone came up a few times. The germline gene is not matched at one end of the junction; a read error may be the cause. The rearrangement joins TRBV7-7 to TRBJ1-1; TRBD1 is a possible D gene (6 bases). Germline loops: CDR1 SSHAT, CDR2 FNYEAQ (reference sequence). The CDR3 extends over 13 amino acids. The CDR3 here is CASSDQGQQEAFF. In nucleotides, the CDR3 is TGTGCTAGCAGCGACCAAGGACAGCAAGAAGCTTTCTTT.

The genes are TRBV7-3 and TRBJ2-5; possible D gene TRBD2, 6 bases. The CDR3 loop spans 15 amino acids. CDR1 is SGHTA, CDR2 FQGTGA, per germline. V dropped 2 bases and J dropped 5 bases, with 15 bases sitting between them. The CDR3 DNA reads TGTGCCAGCAGCTTAGTCGGAGGGCAACGGGAGACCCAGTACTTC. This gives the protein CASSLVGGQRETQYF.

This clone showed up just a few times. This chain connects TRBV27 to TRBJ1-5; TRBD1 matches at 9 bases. V dropped 7 bases and J dropped 6; count of bases not matched to a gene: 7. Germline V gene data show CDR1 as MNHEY and CDR2 as SMNVEV (reference sequence). This CDR3 comprises 14 residues. CDR3 amino acids: CASTPTGGGQPQHF. The DNA of the CDR3 is TGTGCCAGCACTCCGACAGGGGGGGGTCAGCCCCAGCATTTT.

V usage is TRBV29-1 and J usage is TRBJ2-7; D call uncertain. With 4 bases removed from V and 2 bases from J, the gap between germline ends came to 6 bases. Germline V gene sequence: CDR1 SQVTM, CDR2 ANQGSEA. This CDR3 is built from 11 residues. CDR3 nucleotides: TGCAGCGTTGCCCAGCCCTACGAGCAGTACTTC. Translating it yields CSVAQPYEQYF.

This clone was detected a few times. The V and J genes are TRBV6-5 and TRBJ2-1, with 8 bases that match TRBD2. The V segment lost 5 bases and the J segment 7 bases; nucleotides outside the gene matches: 4. CDR1 is MNHEY and CDR2 is SVGAGI in the germline V gene. The CDR3 extends over 13 amino acids. CDR3 sequence reads: CASSHSGTNEQFF. CDR3 coding DNA: TGTGCCAGCAGTCATAGCGGGACGAATGAGCAGTTCTTC.

The chain is built from TRBV5-4 and TRBJ1-1, with no clear D. V lost 1 base and J lost 0, with 16 bases in between. In germline, CDR1 is SGHNT, CDR2 YYREEE (reference sequence). The CDR3 is 17 amino acids. The chain's CDR3 is CASSLSPGFGMNTEAFF. The CDR3 DNA is TGTGCCAGCAGCTTGTCCCCAGGCTTCGGGATGAACACTGAAGCTTTCTTT.

V is TRBV7-2 and J is TRBJ2-3, with D tentatively TRBD1 or TRBD2 (6 bases each). Germline V gene sequence: CDR1 SGHTA, CDR2 FQGNSA. V was pared by 2 bases and J by 7 bases, with 13 bases between. The length of the CDR3 is 14 residues. CDR3 sequence (DNA): TGTGCCAGCAGCTTATTGGGGGGCCGGTATACGCAGTATTTT. Translated: CASSLLGGRYTQYF.

A few counts support this clone. This sequence joins TRBV7-9 and TRBJ1-4, with D maybe TRBD1 (5 bases). Trimming stripped 4 bases from V and 3 bases from J, with 6 bases between. The CDR3 consists of 13 residues. The germline CDR1 and CDR2 sequences are SEHNR and FQNEAQ (reference sequence). Here the CDR3 reads CASSSGANEKLFF. CDR3 coding DNA: TGTGCCAGCAGCTCGGGGGCTAATGAAAAACTGTTTTTT.

The chain uses TRBV27 and TRBJ1-5, with D uncertain. V was pared by 5 bases and J by 4 bases, with 15 bases between. This CDR3 comprises 15 residues. The germline V gene encodes CDR1 MNHEY and CDR2 SMNVEV (reference sequence). The CDR3 region is CASSPYMVENQPQHF. The CDR3 region has the DNA TGTGCCAGCAGTCCGTATATGGTCGAGAATCAGCCCCAGCATTTT.

The chain joins TRBV11-2 to TRBJ1-6; TRBD1 aligns across 8 bases. Germline V CDR1 and CDR2: SGHAT, FQNNGV. J gave up 10 bases and V 1 base, and 9 bases lay outside the gene matches. There are 16 residues in the CDR3. The CDR3 here is CASSLVRQGKHSPLHF. The CDR3, as DNA: TGTGCCAGCAGCTTAGTTCGACAGGGGAAACACTCACCCCTCCACTTT. The full variable domain, its missing parts supplied by reference TRBV11-2 and TRBJ1-6, is EAGVAQSPRYKIIEKRQSVAFWCNPISGHATLYWYQQILGQGPKLLIQFQNNGVVDDSQLPKDRFSAERLKGVDSTLKIQPAKLEDSAVYLCASSLVRQGKHSPLHFGNGTRLTVT.

This clone was observed a handful of times. This sample also contains other DNA sequences that code for the same CDR3. The gene calls are TRBV29-1 and TRBJ2-1, with TRBD2 matching 13 bases. The length of the CDR3 is 14 residues. Germline CDR1 is SQVTM and CDR2 is ANQGSEA. The trim removed 4 bases at V and 6 bases at J, leaving 3 bases unmatched. CDR3 region: CSVGRLAGGNEQFF. The CDR3 region has the DNA TGCAGCGTTGGTCGACTAGCGGGAGGCAATGAGCAGTTCTTC.

The rearrangement uses TRBV30 and TRBJ2-2; 8 positions match TRBD2. The CDR3 loop spans 18 amino acids. Germline V CDR1 and CDR2: GTSNPN, SVGIG (reference sequence). Trimming at V came to 2 bases and at J to 5 bases, leaving 16 bases not matched to a gene. CDR3 region: CAWSHYRIAGRQTGELFF. The CDR3 DNA sequence: TGTGCCTGGAGTCATTACCGAATAGCGGGAAGGCAGACCGGGGAGCTGTTTTTT. The whole variable domain, filled in from reference TRBV30 and TRBJ2-2, reads SQTIHQWPATLVQPVGSPLSLECTVEGTSNPNLYWYRQAAGRGLQLLFYSVGIGQISSEVPQNLSASRPQDRQFILSSKKLLLSDSGFYLCAWSHYRIAGRQTGELFFGEGSRLTVL.

This chain uses TRBV5-6 with TRBJ2-5, with D perhaps matching TRBD1 (6 bases). The V gene's germline CDR1 is SGHDT and CDR2 YYEEEE. V was trimmed by 4 bases and J by 1 base, leaving 11 bases between them. The CDR3 is 14 residues long. As DNA, the CDR3 is TGTGCCAGCAGCCCAAGGACAGTCCAAGAGACCCAGTACTTC. Protein product: CASSPRTVQETQYF.